The 15 T cell receptor beta chains reported below all come from one sample, sequenced in a study of blood T cell repertoires in COVID-19. Sequencing was performed with immunoSEQ multiplex PCR; in TCRdb, only in-frame clones are kept and a portion is missing. This table has around 130,000 clones, about 83% appearing once. Sequenced input: peripheral blood. These receptors came from a man in his forties with active or convalescent COVID-19.

The V call is TRBV19, the J call TRBJ2-1; TRBD1 matches at 8 bases. The trim removed 6 bases at V and 6 bases at J, leaving 4 bases unmatched. The CDR3 has 13 residues. Germline CDR1 is LNHDA and CDR2 is SQIVND (reference sequence). The CDR3 spells CASRLQGGNEQFF. The CDR3, as DNA: TGTGCCAGTAGGCTACAGGGGGGCAATGAGCAGTTCTTC.

The chain carries TRBV25-1 and TRBJ1-1; D gene uncertain. The CDR3 loop spans 13 amino acids. Germline V CDR1 and CDR2: MGHDK, SYGVNS. The V and J ends lost 1 base and 5 bases respectively, with 8 bases between them. The CDR3 DNA reads TGTGCCAGCAGTGAATCTAGGCGGACTGAAGCTTTCTTT. Its protein is CASSESRRTEAFF.

This rearrangement joins TRBV7-8 to TRBJ1-6, with D tentatively TRBD1 (6 bases). CDR1 SGHVS and CDR2 FQNEAQ come from the germline V gene. V lost 2 bases to trimming and J lost 2 bases, with 13 bases between them. There are 17 residues in the CDR3. The CDR3 sequence: CASSLRDPGAYNSPLHF. The CDR3 region has the DNA TGTGCCAGCAGCTTACGGGATCCAGGGGCCTATAATTCACCCCTCCACTTT.

V and J are TRBV6-6 and TRBJ1-6; D perhaps matches TRBD1 (5 bases). The V gene's germline CDR1 is MNHNY and CDR2 SVGAGI (reference sequence). CDR3 length equals 13 residues. V was trimmed by 0 bases and J by 9 bases, leaving 6 bases between them. CDR3 sequence reads: CASSYSGPSPLHF. The CDR3 coding sequence is TGTGCCAGCAGTTACTCGGGGCCTTCACCCCTCCACTTT.

This clone was detected only once. The rearrangement uses TRBV7-9 and TRBJ2-1; 9 positions match TRBD1. The J segment lost 4 bases and the V segment lost 5 bases, leaving 9 bases of the junction unmatched. The CDR3 sequence is 16 residues long. Looked up from germline, CDR1 is SEHNR and CDR2 is FQNEAQ (reference sequence). CDR3 residues: CASSQRSGQGYNEQFF. The CDR3 nucleotides read TGTGCCAGCAGCCAGAGGTCCGGACAGGGGTACAATGAGCAGTTCTTC.

In DNA, the CDR3 is TGCGCCAGCAGTGATGGGACTTGGAGTCAGCCCCAGCATTTT. This encodes CASSDGTWSQPQHF. The rearrangement uses TRBV10-2 and TRBJ1-5; D may be TRBD1 (5 bases). V was clipped by 3 bases and J by 6 bases, with 12 bases between them. Germline V gene lookup returns CDR1 WSHSY and CDR2 SAAADI. This CDR3 is built from 14 residues.

J is TRBJ2-7 and V is TRBV6-1, with D maybe TRBD1 (6 bases). The CDR3 totals 16 residues. In germline, CDR1 is MNHNS, CDR2 SASEGT. Trimming removed 3 bases from V and 3 bases from J, with 18 bases in between. The CDR3 nucleotides are TGTGCCAGCAGTGACCTAAAACGACAGGTTCGCTACGAGCAGTACTTC. Protein: CASSDLKRQVRYEQYF.

The chain couples TRBV19 to TRBJ2-2; TRBD1 aligns across 9 bases. V lost 3 bases and J lost 4; bases outside the gene matches: 3. This CDR3 has 15 residues. Germline values: CDR1 LNHDA, CDR2 SQIVND (reference sequence). CDR3 sequence: CASSMGTGRTGELFF. CDR3 sequence (DNA): TGTGCCAGTAGTATGGGGACAGGGCGCACCGGGGAGCTGTTTTTT.

As to this clone: With a much larger clone just one base away, this may be a read error. The chain links TRBV7-2 to TRBJ1-1; TRBD1 matches at 8 bases. Germline CDR1 is SGHTA and CDR2 is FQGNSA. This CDR3 is 14 amino acids long. V lost 5 bases to trimming and J lost 1 base; unmatched junction nucleotides: 3. The CDR3 DNA follows: TGTGCCAGCAGCGAAGGGACAGGGAACACTGAAGCTTTCTTT. This codes for CASSEGTGNTEAFF.

The rearrangement uses TRBV11-2 and TRBJ2-5; D is perhaps TRBD1 (6 bases). The CDR3 contains 18 residues. Germline assignment: CDR1 SGHAT and CDR2 FQNNGV. Deletions cut 1 base from V and 0 bases from J, with 18 bases between. The CDR3: CASSLAGTLISYQETQYF. CDR3 DNA sequence: TGTGCCAGCAGCTTAGCGGGGACACTCATCTCGTACCAAGAGACCCAGTACTTC.

This chain connects TRBV12-5 to TRBJ1-2; D possibly corresponds to TRBD1 (6 bases). The CDR3 is 13 residues long. Trimming removed 3 bases from V and 2 bases from J, with 7 bases in between. Germline-derived CDR1 and CDR2 are LGHNT and FRNRAP. The CDR3 DNA reads as TGTGCTAGTGGTTTTACAGGGAACTATGGCTACACCTTC. Translation: CASGFTGNYGYTF.

The chain uses TRBV10-2 and TRBJ1-5; perhaps TRBD1 as D (5 bases). This CDR3 contains 15 residues. Looked up from germline, CDR1 is WSHSY and CDR2 is SAAADI. The germline V and J ends were trimmed by 0 bases and 6 bases, with 12 bases remaining between them. The CDR3 loop reads CASSESRGRGQPQHF. The CDR3 nucleotides are TGCGCCAGCAGTGAGTCCCGGGGGAGGGGTCAGCCCCAGCATTTT.

The chain joins TRBV2 to TRBJ2-7; maybe TRBD1 (6 bases). Trimming removed 4 bases from V and 4 bases from J, with 14 bases in between. This CDR3 has 14 amino acids. Germline CDR1 SNHLY, CDR2 FYNNEI. CDR3 protein: CASSVNRERYEQYF. In DNA, the CDR3 is TGTGCCAGCAGTGTCAACAGGGAGAGGTACGAGCAGTACTTC.

The chain has TRBV30 and TRBJ2-7, with a tentative D call TRBD2 (5 bases). CDR1 and CDR2 (germline): GTSNPN, SVGIG (reference sequence). The CDR3 totals 13 residues. Trimming shortened V by 2 bases and J by 2 bases, and 10 bases separated the two germline ends. The CDR3 is CAWSSGKPYEQYF. The CDR3 nucleotides are TGTGCCTGGAGTTCCGGGAAGCCCTACGAGCAGTACTTC. Together with reference TRBV30 and TRBJ2-7, the CDR3 gives the full variable domain: SQTIHQWPATLVQPVGSPLSLECTVEGTSNPNLYWYRQAAGRGLQLLFYSVGIGQISSEVPQNLSASRPQDRQFILSSKKLLLSDSGFYLCAWSSGKPYEQYFGPGTRLTVT.

The chain recombines TRBV24-1 with TRBJ2-1, with TRBD2 identical over 11 bases. The length of the CDR3 is 14 residues. Germline V gives CDR1 KGHDR, CDR2 SFDVKD. Germline trimming cut 3 bases from V and 12 bases from J; bases unmatched to any gene: 6. CDR3 region: CATSDHASGGLQFF. The CDR3 DNA reads TGTGCCACCAGTGATCACGCTAGCGGGGGGCTGCAGTTCTTC.